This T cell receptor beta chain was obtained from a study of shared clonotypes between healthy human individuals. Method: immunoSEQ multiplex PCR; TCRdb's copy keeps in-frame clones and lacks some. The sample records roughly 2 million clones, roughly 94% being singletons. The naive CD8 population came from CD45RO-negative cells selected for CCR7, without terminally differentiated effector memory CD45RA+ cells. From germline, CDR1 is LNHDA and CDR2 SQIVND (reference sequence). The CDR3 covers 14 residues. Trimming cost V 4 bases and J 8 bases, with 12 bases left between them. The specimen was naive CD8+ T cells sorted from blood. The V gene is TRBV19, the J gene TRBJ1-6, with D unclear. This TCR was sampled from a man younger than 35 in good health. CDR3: CASSSGGSHSPLHF. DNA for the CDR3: TGTGCCAGTAGTAGTGGCGGCAGCCATTCACCCCTCCACTTT.